The T cell receptor (beta chain) under discussion was sequenced for a study of technical replicates of blood from a handful of donors. Trimming left V 7 bases short and J 6 bases short, with 7 bases between. CDR3 length equals 11 residues. In germline, CDR1 is SEHNR, CDR2 FQNEAQ (reference sequence). Assay used: immunoSEQ multiplex PCR; TCRdb lists only in-frame clones, some missing. This table holds tens of thousands of clones, roughly 98% found once. Sequencing input: T cells isolated from PBMCs. The TCR originated in a human donor in good health. The V and J genes are TRBV7-9 and TRBJ2-1; D unclear. CDR3 bases: TGTGCCAGCACTCTAATCAATGAGCAGTTCTTC. It is translated as CASTLINEQFF.